The rows below give T cell receptor beta chains drawn from one sample of a study of blood T cell repertoires in COVID-19. Here immunoSEQ multiplex PCR was the method, and the copy in TCRdb shows in-frame clones only, minus some. This table has 120,000 or so clones, roughly 87% appearing once. Sequencing was done on a sample of peripheral blood. The receptors originated from a woman older than 75 with acute or convalescent COVID-19. Both conserved end residues are trimmed from each CDR3.

CDR3 protein	J gene	V gene
ASSVAGTAVARNEKLF	TRBJ1-4	TRBV7-2
ASSLGEYSTYEQY	TRBJ2-7	TRBV5-1
ASSFPYTEAF	TRBJ1-1	TRBV12-3/TRBV12-4
ASSPPARRSYNEQF	TRBJ2-1	TRBV18
ASSLDGQTNQPQH	TRBJ1-5	TRBV5-1
ASSLTPDRGQPQH	TRBJ1-5	TRBV5-1
ASSVSPSGETQY	TRBJ2-5	TRBV9
ASRGASSGYT	TRBJ1-2	TRBV4-3
ASSSDRGDKAF	TRBJ1-1	TRBV6-5
ASSFLQVDSGNTIY	TRBJ1-3	TRBV7-8
ASSPVRGARQETQY	TRBJ2-5	TRBV3-1/TRBV3-2
ASSSRQVTYEQF	TRBJ2-1	TRBV7-8
ASSVASSYEQY	TRBJ2-7	TRBV9
SAGGGRNQPQH	TRBJ1-5	TRBV29-1
ASSRRLAGSYEQY	TRBJ2-7	TRBV7-2
ASSSEGSGDGY	TRBJ2-7	TRBV5-1
ASSPDFPKETQY	TRBJ2-5	TRBV5-4
ASSTLGGAGGYT	TRBJ1-2	TRBV3-1/TRBV3-2
ASSYLGQPYEQY	TRBJ2-7	TRBV6-5
ASSTSAANTEAF	TRBJ1-1	TRBV5-1
ASREWGADTQY	TRBJ2-3	TRBV19
ASSAYLYGYT	TRBJ1-2	TRBV19
ASSQVFSGSGYT	TRBJ1-2	TRBV3-1/TRBV3-2
ASSFTGGRDTEAF	TRBJ1-1	TRBV7-4
ASSQDRGHQETQY	TRBJ2-5	TRBV18
ASSSWTGPTKGGYT	TRBJ1-2	TRBV28
ASSFYGVGTGELF	TRBJ2-2	TRBV7-3
ASSPGGQETQY	TRBJ2-5	TRBV5-1
ASSLSGQGRYTGELF	TRBJ2-2	TRBV27
ASSIPGTDTQY	TRBJ2-3	TRBV19
ASRTDKTGSSYEQY	TRBJ2-7	TRBV7-9
ASSGQARGYT	TRBJ1-2	TRBV19
ASSTDTNYGYT	TRBJ1-2	TRBV18
ASSPMGPREKLF	TRBJ1-4	TRBV18
ASSVDRNTEAF	TRBJ1-1	TRBV7-7
AISEFTPGIDTQY	TRBJ2-3	TRBV10-3
ASSFGQGEHGYT	TRBJ1-2	TRBV7-2
ASRGGQVKNTEAF	TRBJ1-1	TRBV6-5
ASSQVDTVTEAF	TRBJ1-1	TRBV4-2
ATDRAGTEAF	TRBJ1-1	TRBV24-1
ASSPSPYDRNTEAF	TRBJ1-1	TRBV7-9
ATRDRGSDEQY	TRBJ2-7	TRBV15
ASRLDRGNNSPLH	TRBJ1-6	TRBV27
ASSLGGQGGGQPQH	TRBJ1-5	TRBV7-9
ASGPGQEGANQPQH	TRBJ1-5	TRBV12-5
ATSRDPSATEAF	TRBJ1-1	TRBV15
ASSQREFFGANVLT	TRBJ2-6	TRBV4-1
ASSQTSSTDTQY	TRBJ2-3	TRBV5-1
ASSASRGFGYT	TRBJ1-2	TRBV12-3/TRBV12-4
ASSLGAQETQY	TRBJ2-5	TRBV28
ASSPQGTGGQPQH	TRBJ1-5	TRBV9
SATDTYGYT	TRBJ1-2	TRBV20-1
AISETGLSYNSPLH	TRBJ1-6	TRBV10-3
ASSYAGQFYNEQF	TRBJ2-1	TRBV6-5
ASSQGGQGRGYT	TRBJ1-2	TRBV3-1/TRBV3-2